The subject of this entry is one TCR beta chain. Its antigen remains unidentified. V lost 4 bases to trimming and J lost 2 bases, with 11 bases between them. Germline CDR1 is SGHNT and CDR2 is YYREEE (reference sequence). The CDR3 is 14 amino acids. The data originate from a study of cytomegalovirus exposure and HLA in healthy donors. Study observations and caveats: Many donors shared some public TCRs, even though most TCR sequences were rare.

13 Jbeta primers and 60 Vbeta primers were used for the PCR. This table comes from immunoSEQ multiplex PCR, and its TCRdb copy is limited to in-frame clones, with some not included. The table includes about 90,000 clones, around 85% detected once. This TCR was sampled from a man aged 18 to 29 in good health and CMV-seronegative. Sequenced input: PBMCs. V gene TRBV5-4 combines with J gene TRBJ2-3; D gene ambiguous. CDR3 coding DNA: TGTGCCAGCAGCACACATACTAACACAGATACGCAGTATTTT. This encodes CASSTHTNTDTQYF.